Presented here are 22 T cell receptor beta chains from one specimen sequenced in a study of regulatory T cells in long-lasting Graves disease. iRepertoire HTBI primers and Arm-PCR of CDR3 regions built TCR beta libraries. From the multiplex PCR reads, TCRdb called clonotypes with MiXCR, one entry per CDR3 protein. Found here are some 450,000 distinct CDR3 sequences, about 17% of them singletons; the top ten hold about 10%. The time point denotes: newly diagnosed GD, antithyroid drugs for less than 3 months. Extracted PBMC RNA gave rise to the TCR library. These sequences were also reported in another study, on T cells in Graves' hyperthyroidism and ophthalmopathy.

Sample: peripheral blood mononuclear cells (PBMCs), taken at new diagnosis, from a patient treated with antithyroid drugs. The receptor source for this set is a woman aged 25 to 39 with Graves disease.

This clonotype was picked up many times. CDR3 sequence reads: CASNTGGEETQYF. In DNA form, the CDR3 reads TGTGCCAGCAATACAGGGGGCGAGGAGACCCAGTACTTC. V is TRBV11-2 and J is TRBJ2-5; the match to TRBD1 covers 9 bases. The CDR3 totals 13 residues. The V segment lost 7 bases and the J segment 5 bases; nucleotides outside the gene matches: 5. The V gene's germline CDR1 is SGHAT and CDR2 FQNNGV.

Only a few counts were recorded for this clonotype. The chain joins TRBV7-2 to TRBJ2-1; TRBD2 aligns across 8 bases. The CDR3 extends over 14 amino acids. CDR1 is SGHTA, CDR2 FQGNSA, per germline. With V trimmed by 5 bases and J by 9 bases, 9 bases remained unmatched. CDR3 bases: TGTGCCAGCAGCCGAGGGACTAGTTGGGGTGAGCAGTTCTTC. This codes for CASSRGTSWGEQFF.

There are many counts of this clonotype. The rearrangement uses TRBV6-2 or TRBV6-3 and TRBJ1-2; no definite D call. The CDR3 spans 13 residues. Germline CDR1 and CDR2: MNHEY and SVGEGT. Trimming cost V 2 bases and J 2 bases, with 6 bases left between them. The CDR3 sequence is CASSYGVNYGYTF. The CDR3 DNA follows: TGTGCCAGCAGTTACGGAGTCAACTATGGCTACACCTTC.

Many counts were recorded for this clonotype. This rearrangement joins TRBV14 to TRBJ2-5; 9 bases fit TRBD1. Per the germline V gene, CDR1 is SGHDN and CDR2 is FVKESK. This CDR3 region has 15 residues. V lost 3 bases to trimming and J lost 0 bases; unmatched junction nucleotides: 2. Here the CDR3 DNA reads TGTGCCAGCAGCCAGAACAGGGGGCACCAAGAGACCCAGTACTTC. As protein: CASSQNRGHQETQYF.

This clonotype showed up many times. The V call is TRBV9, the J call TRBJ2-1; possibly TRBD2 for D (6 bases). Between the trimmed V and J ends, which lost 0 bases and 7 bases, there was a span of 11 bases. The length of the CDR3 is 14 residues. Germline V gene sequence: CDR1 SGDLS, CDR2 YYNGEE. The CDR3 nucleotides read TGTGCCAGCAGCGTAGACCGGCTAGCGAATGAGCAGTTCTTC. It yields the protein CASSVDRLANEQFF.

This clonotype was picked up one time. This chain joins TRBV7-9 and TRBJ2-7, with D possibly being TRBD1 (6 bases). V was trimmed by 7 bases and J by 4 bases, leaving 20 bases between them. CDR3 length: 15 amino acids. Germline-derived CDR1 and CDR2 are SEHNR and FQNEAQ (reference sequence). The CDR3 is CASMGETGAYYEQYF. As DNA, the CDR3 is TGTGCCAGCATGGGGGAGACAGGAGCCTATTACGAGCAGTACTTC.

The CDR3 DNA follows: TGTGCCAGTAGTATAGAGGGGGGCAATGAGCAGTTCTTC. Translation: CASSIEGGNEQFF. The chain uses TRBV19 and TRBJ2-1, with a tentative D call TRBD2 (6 bases). The CDR3 length is 13 residues. The germline CDR1 and CDR2 sequences are LNHDA and SQIVND (reference sequence). The V gene lost 0 bases and the J gene lost 6 bases, with 6 bases spanning the gap.

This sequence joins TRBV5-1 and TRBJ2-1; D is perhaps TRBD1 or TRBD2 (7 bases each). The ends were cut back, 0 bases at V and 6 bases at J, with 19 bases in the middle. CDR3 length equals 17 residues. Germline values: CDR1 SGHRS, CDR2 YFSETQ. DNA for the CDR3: TGCGCCAGCAGCTTGGTCTCAGGGGGGGGGAGGGCCAATGAGCAGTTCTTC. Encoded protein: CASSLVSGGGRANEQFF. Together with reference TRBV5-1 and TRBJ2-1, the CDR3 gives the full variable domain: KAGVTQTPRYLIKTRGQQVTLSCSPISGHRSVSWYQQTPGQGLQFLFEYFSETQRNKGNFPGRFSGRQFSNSRSEMNVSTLELGDSALYLCASSLVSGGGRANEQFFGPGTRLTVL.

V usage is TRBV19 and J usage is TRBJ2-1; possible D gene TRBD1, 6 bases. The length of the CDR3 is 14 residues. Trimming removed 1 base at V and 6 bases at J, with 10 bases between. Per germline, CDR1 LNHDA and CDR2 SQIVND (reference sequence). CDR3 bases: TGTGCCAGTAGTATAGCCGAAGGGGGCAATGAGCAGTTCTTC. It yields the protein CASSIAEGGNEQFF.

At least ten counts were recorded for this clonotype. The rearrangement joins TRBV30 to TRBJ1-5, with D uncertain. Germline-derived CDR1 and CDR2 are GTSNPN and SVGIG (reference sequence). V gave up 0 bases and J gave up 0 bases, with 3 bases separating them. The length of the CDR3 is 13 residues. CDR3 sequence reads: CAWSVDSNQPQHF. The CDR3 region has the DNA TGTGCCTGGAGTGTAGATAGCAATCAGCCCCAGCATTTT.

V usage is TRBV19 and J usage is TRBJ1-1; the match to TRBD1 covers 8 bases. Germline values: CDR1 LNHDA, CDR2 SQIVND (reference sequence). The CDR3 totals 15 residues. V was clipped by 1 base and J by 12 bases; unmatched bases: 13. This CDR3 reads CASSIGSPGTGETFF. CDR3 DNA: TGTGCCAGTAGTATAGGCTCCCCTGGGACAGGCGAAACTTTCTTT.

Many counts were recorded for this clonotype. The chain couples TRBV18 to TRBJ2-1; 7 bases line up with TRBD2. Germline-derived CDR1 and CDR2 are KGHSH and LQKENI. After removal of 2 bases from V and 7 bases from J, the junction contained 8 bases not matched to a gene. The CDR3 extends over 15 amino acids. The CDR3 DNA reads TGTGCCAGCTCACCAGTGGCGGGAGTAGGGAATGAGCAGTTCTTC. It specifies CASSPVAGVGNEQFF.

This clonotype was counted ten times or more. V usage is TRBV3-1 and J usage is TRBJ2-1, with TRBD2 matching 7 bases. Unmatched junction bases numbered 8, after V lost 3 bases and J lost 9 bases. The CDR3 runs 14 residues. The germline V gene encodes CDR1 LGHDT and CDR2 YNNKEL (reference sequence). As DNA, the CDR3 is TGTGCCAGCAGCCACCTTGGGGGGGGTGGTGAGCAGTTCTTC. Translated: CASSHLGGGGEQFF.

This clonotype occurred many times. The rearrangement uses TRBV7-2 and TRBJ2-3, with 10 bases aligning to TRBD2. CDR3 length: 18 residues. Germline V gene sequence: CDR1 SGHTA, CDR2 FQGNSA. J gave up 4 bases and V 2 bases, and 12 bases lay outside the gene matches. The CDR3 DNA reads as TGTGCCAGCAGCTTAATCGCGTCTGTACTAGCGGGATCAGATACGCAGTATTTT. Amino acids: CASSLIASVLAGSDTQYF.

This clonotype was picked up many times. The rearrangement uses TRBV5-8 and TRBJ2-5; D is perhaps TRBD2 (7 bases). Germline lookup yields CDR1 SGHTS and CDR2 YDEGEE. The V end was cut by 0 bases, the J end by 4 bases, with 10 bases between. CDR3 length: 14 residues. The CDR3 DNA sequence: TGTGCCAGCAGCTTGGTTCGGGGGGCAGAGACCCAGTACTTC. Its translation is CASSLVRGAETQYF.

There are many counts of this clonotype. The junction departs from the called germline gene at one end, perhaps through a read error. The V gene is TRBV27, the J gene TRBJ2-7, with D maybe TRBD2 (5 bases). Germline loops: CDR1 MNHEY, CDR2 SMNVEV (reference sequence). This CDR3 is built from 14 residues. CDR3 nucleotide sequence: TGTGCCAACAGTTTCTCCGGGAACCCCTACGAGCAGTACTTC. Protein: CANSFSGNPYEQYF.

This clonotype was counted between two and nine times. DNA for the CDR3: TGTGCCAGCAGCTTTAGCCTCAGGACTAGCGAGTACGAGCAGTACTTC. Translated, it gives CASSFSLRTSEYEQYF. The chain combines TRBV7-6 with TRBJ2-7, with 9 bases aligning to TRBD2. Germline loops: CDR1 SGHVS, CDR2 FNYEAQ. The V segment lost 3 bases and the J segment 4 bases; nucleotides outside the gene matches: 10. The CDR3 sequence is 16 residues long.

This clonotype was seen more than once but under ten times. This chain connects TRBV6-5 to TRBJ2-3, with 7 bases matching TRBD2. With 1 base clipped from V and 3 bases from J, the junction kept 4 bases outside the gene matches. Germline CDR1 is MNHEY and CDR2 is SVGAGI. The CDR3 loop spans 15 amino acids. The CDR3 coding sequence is TGTGCCAGCAGTTACTTGGCGGGAGCTACAGATACGCAGTATTTT. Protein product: CASSYLAGATDTQYF.

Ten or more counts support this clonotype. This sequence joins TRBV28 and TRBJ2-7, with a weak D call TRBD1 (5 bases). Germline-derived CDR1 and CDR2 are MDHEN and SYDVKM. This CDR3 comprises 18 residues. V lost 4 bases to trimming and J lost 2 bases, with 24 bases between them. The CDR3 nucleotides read TGTGCCAGCAGTTCAGACAGATCAATTCGTCATAAAACCTACGAGCAGTACTTC. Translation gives CASSSDRSIRHKTYEQYF.

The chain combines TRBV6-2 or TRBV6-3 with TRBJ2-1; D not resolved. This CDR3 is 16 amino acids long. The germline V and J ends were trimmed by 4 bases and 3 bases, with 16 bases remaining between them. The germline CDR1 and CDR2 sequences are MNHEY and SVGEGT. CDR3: CASSSLLLGLYNEQFF. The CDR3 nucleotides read TGTGCCAGCAGTTCCCTCCTTCTAGGGCTCTACAATGAGCAGTTCTTC.

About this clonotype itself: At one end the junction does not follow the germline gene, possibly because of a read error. CDR3 in DNA: TGCGCCAGCGGCTTGGACAGGCAAGAGACCCAGTACTTC. Its protein product is CASGLDRQETQYF. The chain recombines TRBV5-1 with TRBJ2-5; TRBD1 agrees at 7 bases. Germline CDR1 and CDR2: SGHRS and YFSETQ. The CDR3 is 13 amino acids. Based on the CDR3 plus reference TRBV5-1 and TRBJ2-5, the full variable domain is KAGVTQTPRYLIKTRGQQVTLSCSPISGHRSVSWYQQTPGQGLQFLFEYFSETQRNKGNFPGRFSGRQFSNSRSEMNVSTLELGDSALYLCASGLDRQETQYFGPGTRLLVL.

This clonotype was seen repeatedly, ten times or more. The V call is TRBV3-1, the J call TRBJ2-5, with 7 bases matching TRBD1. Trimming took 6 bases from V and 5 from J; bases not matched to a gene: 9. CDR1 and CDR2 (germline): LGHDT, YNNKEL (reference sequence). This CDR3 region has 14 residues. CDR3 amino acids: CASSRPGQRETQYF. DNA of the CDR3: TGTGCCAGCAGTCGGCCGGGACAGAGGGAGACCCAGTACTTC.